The source of this T cell receptor beta chain is a study of T cells in Graves' hyperthyroidism and ophthalmopathy. The definition of stable Graves' hyperthyroidism was no ophthalmopathy progression within 18 months. Orbital computed tomography and thyroid ultrasound, together with serum TRAb and thyroxine and clinical symptoms, were used for diagnoses. Study results and limitations: The majority of expanded thyroid clonotypes above 0.001 also appeared in blood. Researchers report that a 13 V-J model separated ophthalmopathy from stable hyperthyroidism.

V was clipped by 6 bases and J by 7 bases, with 13 bases between them. The CDR3 totals 12 residues. In germline, CDR1 is SEHNR, CDR2 FQNEAQ (reference sequence). Researchers amplified the TCR beta CDR3 regions from RNA transcripts. With the HTBI primer set, the TCR CDR3 went through a first round of RT-PCR. TCRdb passed the multiplex PCR reads through MiXCR, listing each CDR3 protein once. The table lists some 510,000 distinct CDR3 sequences, 20% of them singletons. This clonotype occurred many times. Antigen unknown. This receptor was taken from a man aged 18 to 30 with Graves' hyperthyroidism. Material for sequencing was blood. The chain joins TRBV7-9 to TRBJ2-7; D uncertain. The CDR3 bases are TGTGCCAGCAGTAGACCCCGTGGGGAGCAGTACTTC. This gives the protein CASSRPRGEQYF.